The 10 T cell receptor beta chains presented below share a single source sample, sequenced in a study of cytomegalovirus exposure and HLA in healthy donors. Method: immunoSEQ multiplex PCR; TCRdb's copy keeps in-frame clones and lacks some. The table lists tens of thousands of clones, 94% of them singletons. Sequencing used PBMCs. The receptors originated from a young woman in good health and CMV-seropositive.

The V gene is TRBV7-6, the J gene TRBJ2-2, with 8 bases lining up with TRBD1. Germline lookup yields CDR1 SGHVS and CDR2 FNYEAQ. This CDR3 region has 15 residues. Trimming took 4 bases from V and 4 from J; bases not matched to a gene: 5. CDR3 sequence reads: CASSSRTGTTGELFF. CDR3 sequence (DNA): TGTGCCAGCAGCTCGAGGACAGGGACCACCGGGGAGCTGTTTTTT.

The genes are TRBV2 and TRBJ2-7; the match to TRBD2 covers 13 bases. The CDR3 sequence is 14 residues long. The germline V gene encodes CDR1 SNHLY and CDR2 FYNNEI. Trimming at V came to 5 bases and at J to 11 bases, leaving 9 bases not matched to a gene. The DNA for the CDR3 is TGTGCCAGCAGTCTTACTAGCGGGAGGGCCCAGAAGTACTTC. Translated, it gives CASSLTSGRAQKYF. Full variable domain (outside the CDR3, taken from reference TRBV2 and TRBJ2-7): EPEVTQTPSHQVTQMGQEVILRCVPISNHLYFYWYRQILGQKVEFLVSFYNNEISEKSEIFDDQFSVERPDGSNFTLKIRSTKLEDSAMYFCASSLTSGRAQKYFGPGTRLTVT.

The rearrangement joins TRBV7-2 to TRBJ1-2, with D tentatively TRBD1 (5 bases). With 1 base removed from V and 8 bases from J, the gap between germline ends came to 17 bases. The CDR3 covers 15 residues. CDR1 and CDR2 (germline): SGHTA, FQGNSA. The CDR3 loop reads CASSLVEIGGSGYTF. CDR3 bases: TGTGCCAGCAGCTTAGTCGAGATTGGGGGGAGCGGCTACACCTTC.

This clone came up once. The chain combines TRBV12-5 with TRBJ2-2, with unresolved D. V was clipped by 5 bases and J by 5 bases, with 12 bases between them. Germline loops: CDR1 LGHNT, CDR2 FRNRAP. There are 14 residues in the CDR3. CDR3 protein: CASGPFRNTGELFF. The CDR3 nucleotides read TGTGCTAGTGGTCCCTTTAGAAATACCGGGGAGCTGTTTTTT.

The chain joins TRBV6-1 to TRBJ2-2, with TRBD2 identical over 7 bases. The CDR3 runs to 15 residues. The trim removed 2 bases at V and 4 bases at J, leaving 4 bases unmatched. The V gene's germline CDR1 is MNHNS and CDR2 SASEGT. The CDR3 here is CASSEFWGGTGELFF. For the CDR3, the DNA is TGTGCCAGCAGTGAATTTTGGGGGGGCACCGGGGAGCTGTTTTTT.

The rearrangement joins TRBV4-1 to TRBJ2-7; 9 nucleotides agree with TRBD2. Germline V lookup: CDR1 MGHRA, CDR2 YSYEKL. CDR3 size: 14 residues. The trim removed 1 base at V and 3 bases at J, leaving 1 base unmatched. CDR3 bases: TGCGCCAGCAGCCAAGCAGCGGGAGGCTACGAGCAGTACTTC. Protein product: CASSQAAGGYEQYF.

This chain uses TRBV9 with TRBJ2-3; TRBD2 matches at 7 bases. V trimming: 0 bases; J trimming: 5 bases; junction bases outside the gene matches: 9. Per the germline V gene, CDR1 is SGDLS and CDR2 is YYNGEE. The CDR3 contains 16 residues. CDR3 nucleotides: TGTGCCAGCAGCGTAGTGAGGGCGGGGGAGGTAGATACGCAGTATTTT. This translates into CASSVVRAGEVDTQYF.

This clone was seen once. This rearrangement joins TRBV29-1 to TRBJ2-3; possible D gene TRBD1, 7 bases. Looked up from germline, CDR1 is SQVTM and CDR2 is ANQGSEA. This CDR3 has 15 amino acids. V was clipped by 7 bases and J by 2 bases, with 19 bases between them. CDR3 sequence reads: CSGLTGRLNTDTQYF. The CDR3 DNA sequence: TGCAGCGGTCTGACAGGGAGGCTGAACACAGATACGCAGTATTTT.

V is TRBV5-1 and J is TRBJ1-3, with 9 bases lining up with TRBD1. The CDR3 has 16 residues. Looked up from germline, CDR1 is SGHRS and CDR2 is YFSETQ. Trimming cost V 2 bases and J 1 base; bases outside gene matches: 4. This chain's CDR3 is CASSFTGGLSGNTIYF. The DNA for the CDR3 is TGCGCCAGCAGCTTCACAGGGGGCCTATCTGGAAACACCATATATTTT.

The CDR3 DNA reads as TGCGCCAGCAGCCAAGACGGGACAGTCTCCTACGAGCAGTACTTC. It is translated as CASSQDGTVSYEQYF. The chain has TRBV4-1 and TRBJ2-7, with 7 bases identical to TRBD1. Losses at the gene ends were 0 bases for V and 0 bases for J; bases not matched to a gene: 2. CDR3 length: 15 residues. Germline CDR1 reads MGHRA; CDR2 reads YSYEKL.